The 21 T cell receptor beta chains reported below all come from one sample, sequenced in a study of chemoradiotherapy in HPV16-positive cancers. The table came from immunoSEQ multiplex PCR; TCRdb's copy has only in-frame clones and leaves some out. The table lists about 11,000 clones, around 76% of them singletons. Sample collection occurred from a patient who underwent chemoradiotherapy. The receptors shown here come from a human donor with HPV-associated anogenital cancer.

J is TRBJ2-2 and V is TRBV28; the D is unclear. V gave up 8 bases and J gave up 6 bases, with 7 bases separating them. The CDR3 spans 11 residues. Germline values: CDR1 MDHEN, CDR2 SYDVKM. Here the CDR3 reads CASQFPGELFF. CDR3 DNA sequence: TGTGCCAGCCAGTTTCCCGGGGAGCTGTTTTTT. The variable domain in full, with the rest retrieved from reference TRBV28 and TRBJ2-2, is DVKVTQSSRYLVKRTGEKVFLECVQDMDHENMFWYRQDPGLGLRLIYFSYDVKMKEKGDIPEGYSVSREKKERFSLILESASTNQTSMYLCASQFPGELFFGEGSRLTVL.

This clone has just one count. The V call is TRBV5-1, the J call TRBJ2-3; the match to TRBD1 covers 9 bases. The CDR3 runs to 17 residues. Germline V gene sequence: CDR1 SGHRS, CDR2 YFSETQ. The V gene end was trimmed by 5 bases and the J gene end by 4 bases; junction bases not matched to a gene: 14. CDR3 sequence: CASRGQGTFGYPDTQYF. The CDR3 DNA reads as TGCGCCAGCAGGGGACAGGGAACGTTCGGTTACCCAGATACGCAGTATTTT.

The J gene is TRBJ1-4, the V gene TRBV7-8; D is undetermined. CDR1 is SGHVS, CDR2 FQNEAQ, per germline. The V and J ends lost 5 bases and 12 bases respectively, with 10 bases between them. The CDR3 is 11 amino acids. CDR3 sequence reads: CASSENMELFF. The CDR3 coding sequence is TGTGCCAGCAGCGAGAATATGGAACTGTTTTTT. The variable domain in full, completed from reference TRBV7-8 and TRBJ1-4, reads GAGVSQSPRYKVAKRGQDVALRCDPISGHVSLFWYQQALGQGPEFLTYFQNEAQLDKSGLPSDRFFAERPEGSVSTLKIQRTQQEDSAVYLCASSENMELFFGSGTQLSVL.

This chain connects TRBV2 to TRBJ2-7; D might be TRBD1 or TRBD2, each matching 5 bases. This CDR3 comprises 16 residues. The germline V gene encodes CDR1 SNHLY and CDR2 FYNNEI. The V gene lost 6 bases and the J gene lost 0 bases, with 18 bases spanning the gap. CDR3 nucleotides: TGTGCCAGCAGGGAGGCTACCGGGACGCACTCCTACGAGCAGTACTTC. Translating gives CASREATGTHSYEQYF.

The genes are TRBV30 and TRBJ1-1, with 7 bases matching TRBD1. The CDR3 consists of 14 residues. V was pared by 4 bases and J by 5 bases, with 10 bases of the junction left unmatched. CDR1 is GTSNPN, CDR2 SVGIG, per germline (reference sequence). The CDR3 region is CAWNVVRGETEAFF. DNA of the CDR3: TGTGCCTGGAATGTGGTCAGGGGGGAAACTGAAGCTTTCTTT.

The V call is TRBV5-1, the J call TRBJ1-1, with 7 bases lining up with TRBD1. The germline CDR1 and CDR2 sequences are SGHRS and YFSETQ. J was trimmed by 2 bases and V by 5 bases; bases with no gene match: 6. The CDR3 covers 14 residues. For the CDR3, the DNA is TGCGCCAGCAGTCGTGACAGGGCTAACACTGAAGCTTTCTTT. This sequence encodes CASSRDRANTEAFF.

This clone turned up a few times. The chain recombines TRBV9 with TRBJ1-4; D is unclear. The CDR3 extends over 13 amino acids. Germline CDR1 and CDR2: SGDLS and YYNGEE. V was clipped by 0 bases and J by 6 bases, with 6 bases between them. The CDR3 here is CASSVGDYEKLFF. The CDR3 DNA follows: TGTGCCAGCAGCGTAGGGGATTATGAAAAACTGTTTTTT.

The chain carries TRBV6-5 and TRBJ1-2; D remains ambiguous. In germline, CDR1 is MNHEY, CDR2 SVGAGI. This CDR3 comprises 11 residues. V lost 8 bases, J lost 3 bases, and 7 bases lay in between. CDR3 residues: CASSADYGYTF. The CDR3, as DNA: TGTGCCAGCTCGGCTGACTATGGCTACACCTTC.

The chain recombines TRBV5-1 with TRBJ1-3; D call uncertain. The CDR3 length is 12 residues. Germline values: CDR1 SGHRS, CDR2 YFSETQ. Trimming stripped 5 bases from V and 13 bases from J, with 16 bases between. The CDR3 DNA reads TGCGCCAGCAGTTCCCCGGGCCAAAGGATATATTTT. Protein product: CASSSPGQRIYF.

V usage is TRBV18 and J usage is TRBJ1-3, with TRBD1 matching over 7 bases. Germline V gene sequence: CDR1 KGHSH, CDR2 LQKENI. This CDR3 region has 16 residues. With 3 bases clipped from V and 5 bases from J, the junction kept 10 bases outside the gene matches. This chain's CDR3 is CASSPRRQGDRNTIYF. The CDR3 coding sequence is TGTGCCAGCTCACCGCGTAGACAGGGCGATCGAAACACCATATATTTT.

The chain is built from TRBV7-9 and TRBJ2-5, with 10 bases identical to TRBD1. CDR1 and CDR2 from the germline V gene are SEHNR and FQNEAQ (reference sequence). After removal of 7 bases from V and 4 bases from J, the junction contained 9 bases not matched to a gene. The CDR3 runs 15 residues. The CDR3 DNA reads TGTGCCAGCATCGAAAGGGACAGGGGCGGAGAGACCCAGTACTTC. Translated: CASIERDRGGETQYF. Full variable domain (rest looked up from reference TRBV7-9 and TRBJ2-5): DTGVSQNPRHKITKRGQNVTFRCDPISEHNRLYWYRQTLGQGPEFLTYFQNEAQLEKSRLLSDRFSAERPKGSFSTLEIQRTEQGDSAMYLCASIERDRGGETQYFGPGTRLLVL.

This rearrangement joins TRBV6-4 to TRBJ2-3, with D maybe TRBD1 (5 bases). From germline, CDR1 is MRHNA and CDR2 SNTAGT. Deletions cut 5 bases from V and 5 bases from J, with 17 bases between. The CDR3 spans 15 residues. The CDR3 bases are TGTGCCAGCAGTCCTCTTGGGGCTAAGGGAGATACGCAGTATTTT. Translated: CASSPLGAKGDTQYF.

The V gene is TRBV5-1, the J gene TRBJ1-1; 7 nucleotides agree with TRBD1. The CDR3 extends over 14 amino acids. J lost 6 bases, V lost 4 bases, and 9 bases had no gene match. Germline V CDR1 and CDR2: SGHRS, YFSETQ. The chain's CDR3 is CASSAVQGTAEAFF. The CDR3 DNA follows: TGCGCCAGCAGCGCGGTACAGGGGACCGCTGAAGCTTTCTTT.

This clone has only one observation. The chain recombines TRBV5-1 with TRBJ2-2; a possible D gene is TRBD1 (6 bases). CDR1 SGHRS and CDR2 YFSETQ come from the germline V gene. The CDR3 runs 15 residues. Trimming removed 0 bases at V and 4 bases at J, with 10 bases between. CDR3 region: CASSLGGPSTGELFF. The CDR3 DNA sequence: TGCGCCAGCAGCTTGGGGGGGCCTTCCACCGGGGAGCTGTTTTTT.

This clone has only one observation. V usage is TRBV6-6 and J usage is TRBJ1-4; 9 positions agree with TRBD1. Germline assignment: CDR1 MNHNY and CDR2 SVGAGI (reference sequence). The CDR3 covers 15 residues. With 0 bases clipped from V and 8 bases from J, the junction kept 4 bases outside the gene matches. The chain's CDR3 is CASSYSDRGSEKLFF. The CDR3 nucleotides are TGTGCCAGCAGTTACTCCGACAGGGGGTCGGAAAAACTGTTTTTT.

This chain uses TRBV28 with TRBJ1-4; D is unclear. Germline values: CDR1 MDHEN, CDR2 SYDVKM. Deletions cut 5 bases from V and 2 bases from J, with 9 bases between. The CDR3 is made up of 14 amino acids. CDR3 in DNA: TGTGCCAGCAGTACAACGTGGACTAATGAAAAACTGTTTTTT. Its protein is CASSTTWTNEKLFF.

The J gene is TRBJ2-7, the V gene TRBV28, with 10 bases lining up with TRBD2. V was clipped by 6 bases and J by 3 bases; unmatched bases: 5. Germline V gene lookup returns CDR1 MDHEN and CDR2 SYDVKM. The CDR3 sequence is 14 residues long. This chain's CDR3 is CASSRTSGNYEQYF. Written as DNA, the CDR3 is TGTGCCAGCAGCCGGACTAGCGGAAACTACGAGCAGTACTTC.

This clone was counted a few times. V gene TRBV5-1 combines with J gene TRBJ2-7, with 8 positions matching TRBD1. The V and J ends lost 4 bases and 1 base, in that order; junction bases with no gene match: 1. This CDR3 has 13 residues. Germline CDR1 is SGHRS and CDR2 is YFSETQ. CDR3 bases: TGCGCCAGCAGCGGACAGGGATCCTACGAGCAGTACTTC. Residues: CASSGQGSYEQYF.

Within the sample, this clone is medium-sized. The chain couples TRBV4-1 to TRBJ1-5; D is ambiguous. This CDR3 has 13 amino acids. Germline loops: CDR1 MGHRA, CDR2 YSYEKL. Trimming stripped 0 bases from V and 6 bases from J, with 6 bases between. This chain's CDR3 is CASSQDESQPQHF. In nucleotides, the CDR3 is TGCGCCAGCAGCCAAGATGAAAGTCAGCCCCAGCATTTT.

The chain carries TRBV30 and TRBJ2-1; 13 bases fit TRBD2. After removal of 2 bases from V and 7 bases from J, the junction contained 8 bases not matched to a gene. CDR3 size: 16 residues. Germline assignment: CDR1 GTSNPN and CDR2 SVGIG (reference sequence). CDR3 loop: CAWSRRLAGGPNEQFF. The CDR3 coding sequence is TGTGCCTGGAGTCGGCGACTAGCGGGGGGACCTAATGAGCAGTTCTTC.

V and J are TRBV5-4 and TRBJ2-7; 9 positions agree with TRBD1. Germline CDR1 SGHNT, CDR2 YYREEE (reference sequence). The CDR3 covers 13 residues. The CDR3 DNA reads as TGTGCGACCTACACCGGGACAGGGCGCGAGCAGTACTTC. It specifies CATYTGTGREQYF.